This T cell receptor beta chain is drawn from a study of cytomegalovirus exposure and HLA in healthy donors. Study-wide context: Samples from HLA-typed donors yielded around 79 million unique TCRs in an early data release. Study conclusions and caveats: Most TCR sequences were uncommon, yet certain public TCRs appeared in many donors. Researchers reportedly found TCR beta sequences accurately predicted most subjects' HLA-A and HLA-B alleles.

Of note for this clone: What it binds is unknown.

13 Jbeta primers and 60 Vbeta primers were used for the PCR. Per the original methods: Per a later analysis, the number of unique TCR beta chains was some 80 million, of which 9 million to 14 million were shared. TCRdb keeps only in-frame clones here, not all; method: immunoSEQ multiplex PCR. From that table come the V and J calls and clone size; the DNA was used to work out D and trimming. The sample lists about 63,000 clones, around 87% seen once, with around an eighth in the top ten. Material for sequencing was PBMCs. This TCR was sampled from a woman under 40 in good health and CMV-seropositive.

The DNA of the CDR3 is TGTGCCAGCAGTCCGGGGACTCGGACTGAAGCTTTCTTT. It encodes CASSPGTRTEAFF. The chain has TRBV27 and TRBJ1-1, with D possibly being TRBD1 (5 bases). The V end was cut by 5 bases, the J end by 5 bases, with 12 bases between. Germline V gene sequence: CDR1 MNHEY, CDR2 SMNVEV (reference sequence). The CDR3 extends over 13 amino acids.